The 2 T cell receptor beta chains presented below share a single source sample, sequenced in a study of beta chain features in type 1 diabetes. Every isolated RNA sample was fully reverse transcribed, so sequencing captured expressed TCRB transcripts. The data were produced by immunoSEQ multiplex PCR, yet TCRdb's version contains in-frame clones alone and is incomplete. The sample has roughly 230,000 clones; 9.6% are singletons. The sample taken for sequencing was naive CD4+ T cells from blood. The origin of the receptors is a young woman in good health.

This clone was observed a handful of times. This chain connects TRBV19 to TRBJ2-1; D unclear. CDR1 is LNHDA, CDR2 SQIVND, per germline (reference sequence). CDR3 length: 15 amino acids. Trimming left V 6 bases short and J 0 bases short, with 12 bases between. The CDR3 here is CASRARPGSYNEQFF. As DNA, the CDR3 is TGTGCCAGTAGGGCCAGACCGGGCTCCTACAATGAGCAGTTCTTC.

This clone was seen a handful of times. CDR3 loop: CASTTGRGYSNTEAFF. CDR3 coding DNA: TGTGCCAGCACCACCGGGAGGGGTTACTCCAACACTGAAGCTTTCTTT. This chain connects TRBV5-4 to TRBJ1-1, with a possible D match to TRBD1 (5 bases). Per the germline V gene, CDR1 is SGHNT and CDR2 is YYREEE (reference sequence). The CDR3 extends over 16 amino acids. The V end lost 6 bases, the J end lost 2 bases, and 20 bases lay between the germline ends.